This entry concerns a single T cell receptor beta chain. The sample comes from a study of blood T cell repertoires in COVID-19. Overall study context: Italy, Spain and the United States were the sources of the convalescent and acute COVID-19 samples. In each case, the material was cDNA or gDNA derived from T cells, B-cell-depleted T cells, or PBMCs.

Participants reported their clinical history, and cohort assignment relied on those reports. Trimming removed 5 bases at V and 3 bases at J, with 7 bases between. The germline V gene encodes CDR1 LNHDA and CDR2 SQIVND (reference sequence). The length of the CDR3 is 13 residues. Per the original methods: The assay estimated nucleated cells by amplifying reference gene primers. The protocol was immunoSEQ multiplex PCR, while the TCRdb copy is restricted to in-frame clones and leaves out a portion. That table gives V, J and clone size, and the DNA gave D and trimming. The sample shows a few hundred thousand clones, 85% to 90% of them seen only once.

J is TRBJ2-2 and V is TRBV19; no firm D call. The receptor was isolated from a woman aged 18-29 years with acute COVID-19. The sample was PBMCs or T cells enriched from blood (not recorded which). The CDR3 is CASSPMYTGELFF. DNA of the CDR3: TGTGCCAGTAGTCCTATGTACACCGGGGAGCTGTTTTTT.